This paragraph covers one TCR beta chain sequence. Produced via immunoSEQ multiplex PCR; TCRdb's table is partial and in-frame only. In the table there are around 320,000 clones, 88% of which are singletons. Germline lookup yields CDR1 MNHEY and CDR2 SVGAGI. The CDR3 sequence is 13 residues long. The germline V and J ends were trimmed by 2 bases and 10 bases, with 12 bases remaining between them. The source of the sample is a study of blood T cell repertoires in COVID-19. Study details: Acute and convalescent COVID-19 specimens originated in the United States, Italy and Spain. PBMCs, B-cell-depleted T cells, or T cells provided the cDNA or gDNA that made up the material.

The specimen was peripheral blood. The TCR was taken from a woman aged 25 to 45 who had recovered from COVID-19. This sequence joins TRBV6-5 and TRBJ2-1, with a possible D match to TRBD2 (7 bases). CDR3 bases: TGTGCCAGCAGTTACAACAGGGAGGGCGAGCAGTTCTTC. It specifies CASSYNREGEQFF.